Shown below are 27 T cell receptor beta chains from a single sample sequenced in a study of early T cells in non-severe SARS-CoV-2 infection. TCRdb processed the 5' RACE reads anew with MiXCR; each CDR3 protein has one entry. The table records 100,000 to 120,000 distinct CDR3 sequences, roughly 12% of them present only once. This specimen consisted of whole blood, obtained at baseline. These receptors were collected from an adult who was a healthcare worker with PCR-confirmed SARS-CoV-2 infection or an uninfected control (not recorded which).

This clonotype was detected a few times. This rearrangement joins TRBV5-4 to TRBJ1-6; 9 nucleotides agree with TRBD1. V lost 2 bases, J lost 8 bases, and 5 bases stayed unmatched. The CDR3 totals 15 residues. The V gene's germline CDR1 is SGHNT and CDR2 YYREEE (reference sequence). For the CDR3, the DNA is TGTGCCAGCAGCTTTTTAGGACAGGGGTATTCACCCCTCCACTTT. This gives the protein CASSFLGQGYSPLHF.

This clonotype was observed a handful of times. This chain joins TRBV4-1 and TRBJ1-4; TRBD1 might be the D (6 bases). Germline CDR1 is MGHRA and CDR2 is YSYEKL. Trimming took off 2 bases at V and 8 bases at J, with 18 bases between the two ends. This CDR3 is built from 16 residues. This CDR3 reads CASSQIGPGAGEKLFF. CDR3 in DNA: TGCGCCAGCAGCCAAATAGGGCCGGGGGCAGGGGAAAAACTGTTTTTT.

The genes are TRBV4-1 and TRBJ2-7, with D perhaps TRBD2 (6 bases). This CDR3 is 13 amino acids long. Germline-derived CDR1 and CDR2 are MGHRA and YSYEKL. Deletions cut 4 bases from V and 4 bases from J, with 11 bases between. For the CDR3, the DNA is TGCGCCAGCAGCCCCTCCAGCGGGTACGAGCAGTACTTC. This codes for CASSPSSGYEQYF.

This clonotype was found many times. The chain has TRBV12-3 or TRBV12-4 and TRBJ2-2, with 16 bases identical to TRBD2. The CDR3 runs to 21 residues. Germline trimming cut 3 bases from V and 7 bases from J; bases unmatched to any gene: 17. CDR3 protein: CASSFRAPFGTSGRASGELFF. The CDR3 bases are TGTGCCAGCAGTTTTAGGGCCCCGTTCGGGACTAGCGGGAGGGCCAGCGGGGAGCTGTTTTTT.

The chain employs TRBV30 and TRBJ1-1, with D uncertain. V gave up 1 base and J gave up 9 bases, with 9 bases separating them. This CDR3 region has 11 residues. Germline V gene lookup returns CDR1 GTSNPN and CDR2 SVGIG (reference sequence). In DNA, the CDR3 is TGTGCCTGGAGTGATGGGAAGAAAGCTTTCTTT. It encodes CAWSDGKKAFF.

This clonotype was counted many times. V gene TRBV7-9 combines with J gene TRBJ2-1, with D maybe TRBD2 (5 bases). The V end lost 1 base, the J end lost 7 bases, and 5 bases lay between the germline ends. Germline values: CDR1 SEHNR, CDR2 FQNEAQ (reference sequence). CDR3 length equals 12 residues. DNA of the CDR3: TGTGCCAGCAGCTTAGGGGAGAATGAGCAGTTCTTC. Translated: CASSLGENEQFF.

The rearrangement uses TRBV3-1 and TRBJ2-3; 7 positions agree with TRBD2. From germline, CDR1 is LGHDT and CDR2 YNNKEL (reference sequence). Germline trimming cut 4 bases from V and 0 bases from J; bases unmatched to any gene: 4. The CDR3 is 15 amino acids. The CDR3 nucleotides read TGTGCCAGCAGCCGAATTAGCGGGAGCACAGATACGCAGTATTTT. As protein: CASSRISGSTDTQYF.

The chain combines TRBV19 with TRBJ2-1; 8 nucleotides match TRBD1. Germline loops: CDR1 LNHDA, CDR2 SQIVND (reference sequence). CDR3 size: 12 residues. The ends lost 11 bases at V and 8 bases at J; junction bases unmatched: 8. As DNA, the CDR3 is TGTGCCTCCCAGGACAGGGCCGATGAGCAGTTCTTC. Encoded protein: CASQDRADEQFF.

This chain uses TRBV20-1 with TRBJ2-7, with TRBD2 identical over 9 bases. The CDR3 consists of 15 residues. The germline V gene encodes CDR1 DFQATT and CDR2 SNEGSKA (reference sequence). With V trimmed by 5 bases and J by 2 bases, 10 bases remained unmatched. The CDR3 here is CSAPTTSGLTYEQYF. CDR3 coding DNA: TGCAGTGCTCCGACCACTAGCGGGCTTACCTACGAGCAGTACTTC.

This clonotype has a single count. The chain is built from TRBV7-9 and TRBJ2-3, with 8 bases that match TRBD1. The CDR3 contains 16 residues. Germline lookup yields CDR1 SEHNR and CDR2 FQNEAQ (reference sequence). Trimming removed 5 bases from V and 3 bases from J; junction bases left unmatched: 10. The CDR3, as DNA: TGTGCCAGCAGCCCAAGACAGGGGCTCGGAACAGATACGCAGTATTTT. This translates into CASSPRQGLGTDTQYF. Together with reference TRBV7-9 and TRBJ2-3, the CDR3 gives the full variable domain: DTGVSQNPRHKITKRGQNVTFRCDPISEHNRLYWYRQTLGQGPEFLTYFQNEAQLEKSRLLSDRFSAERPKGSFSTLEIQRTEQGDSAMYLCASSPRQGLGTDTQYFGPGTRLTVL.

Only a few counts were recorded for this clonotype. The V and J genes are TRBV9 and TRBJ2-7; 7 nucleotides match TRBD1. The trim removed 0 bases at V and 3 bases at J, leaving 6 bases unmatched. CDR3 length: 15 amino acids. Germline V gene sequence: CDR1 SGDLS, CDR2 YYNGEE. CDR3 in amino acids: CASSVEGTGVYEQYF. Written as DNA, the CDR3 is TGTGCCAGCAGCGTAGAGGGCACAGGGGTCTACGAGCAGTACTTC.

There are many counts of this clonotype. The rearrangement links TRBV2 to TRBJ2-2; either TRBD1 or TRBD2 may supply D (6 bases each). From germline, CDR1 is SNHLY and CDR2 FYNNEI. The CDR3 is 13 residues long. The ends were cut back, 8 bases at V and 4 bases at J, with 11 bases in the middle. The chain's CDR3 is CASRGQVTGELFF. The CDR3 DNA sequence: TGTGCCAGCCGGGGGCAAGTCACCGGGGAGCTGTTTTTT.

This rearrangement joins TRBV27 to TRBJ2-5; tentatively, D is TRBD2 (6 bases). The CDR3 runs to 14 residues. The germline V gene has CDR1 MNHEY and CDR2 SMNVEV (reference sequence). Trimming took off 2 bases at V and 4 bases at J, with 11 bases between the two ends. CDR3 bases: TGTGCCAGCAGTTTAAAGACGGGAGTAGAGACCCAGTACTTC. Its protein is CASSLKTGVETQYF.

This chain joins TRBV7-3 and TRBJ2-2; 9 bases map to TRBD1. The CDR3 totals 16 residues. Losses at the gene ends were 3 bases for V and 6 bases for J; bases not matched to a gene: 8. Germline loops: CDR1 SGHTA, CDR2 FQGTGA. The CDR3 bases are TGTGCCAGCAGCTTCCGGGGACAGGGTATCTCCGGGGAGCTGTTTTTT. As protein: CASSFRGQGISGELFF.

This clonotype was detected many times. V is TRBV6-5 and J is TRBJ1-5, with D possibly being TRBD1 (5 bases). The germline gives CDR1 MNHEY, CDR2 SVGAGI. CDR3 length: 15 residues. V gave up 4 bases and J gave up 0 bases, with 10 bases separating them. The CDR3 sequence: CASSSGQGSNQPQHF. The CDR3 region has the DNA TGTGCCAGCAGTTCGGGGCAGGGTAGCAATCAGCCCCAGCATTTT.

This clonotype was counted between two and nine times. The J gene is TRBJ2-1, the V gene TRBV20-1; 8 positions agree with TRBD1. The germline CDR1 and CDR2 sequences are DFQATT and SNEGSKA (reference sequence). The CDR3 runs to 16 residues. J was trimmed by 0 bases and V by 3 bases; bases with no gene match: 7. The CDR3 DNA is TGCAGTGCTAGGCCCGACAGGGGTAGCTCCTACAATGAGCAGTTCTTC. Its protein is CSARPDRGSSYNEQFF.

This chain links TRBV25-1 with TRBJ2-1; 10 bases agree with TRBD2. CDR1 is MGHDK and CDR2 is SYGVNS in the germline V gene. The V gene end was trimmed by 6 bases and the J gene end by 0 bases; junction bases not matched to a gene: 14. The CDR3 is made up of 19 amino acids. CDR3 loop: CASSPTASGGESSYNEQFF. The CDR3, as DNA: TGTGCCAGCAGCCCAACGGCCAGCGGGGGGGAGAGCTCCTACAATGAGCAGTTCTTC.

In DNA form, the CDR3 reads TGTGCCATCAGTGATGCCCCGAGACAGGGGACCTACGAGCAGTACTTC. Its protein product is CAISDAPRQGTYEQYF. The V and J genes are TRBV10-3 and TRBJ2-7; 8 bases fit TRBD1. Per the germline V gene, CDR1 is ENHRY and CDR2 is SYGVKD. The junction had 9 bases not matched to a gene; V was cut back by 3 bases and J by 2 bases. This CDR3 is 16 amino acids long.

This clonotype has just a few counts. CDR3 in DNA: TGTGCCAGTAGGTCATGGGGGGCCAACGTCCTGACTTTC. Residues: CASRSWGANVLTF. The rearrangement links TRBV19 to TRBJ2-6; D ambiguous. This CDR3 has 13 amino acids. V was trimmed by 6 bases and J by 4 bases, leaving 7 bases between them. Germline V CDR1 and CDR2: LNHDA, SQIVND (reference sequence).

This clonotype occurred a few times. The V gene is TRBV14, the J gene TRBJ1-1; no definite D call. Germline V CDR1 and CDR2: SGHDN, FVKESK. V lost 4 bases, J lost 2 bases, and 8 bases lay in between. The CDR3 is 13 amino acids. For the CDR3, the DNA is TGTGCCAGCAGCCGAGACCATAACACTGAAGCTTTCTTT. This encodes CASSRDHNTEAFF. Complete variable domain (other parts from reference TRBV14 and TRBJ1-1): EAGVTQFPSHSVIEKGQTVTLRCDPISGHDNLYWYRRVMGKEIKFLLHFVKESKQDESGMPNNRFLAERTGGTYSTLKVQPAELEDSGVYFCASSRDHNTEAFFGQGTRLTVV.

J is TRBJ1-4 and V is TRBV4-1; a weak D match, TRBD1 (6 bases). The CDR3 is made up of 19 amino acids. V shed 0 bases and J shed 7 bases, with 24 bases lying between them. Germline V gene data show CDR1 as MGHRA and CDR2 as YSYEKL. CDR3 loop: CASSQELVSTGSRVEKLFF. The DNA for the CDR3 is TGCGCCAGCAGCCAAGAACTTGTCAGTACAGGGAGCAGAGTTGAAAAACTGTTTTTT.

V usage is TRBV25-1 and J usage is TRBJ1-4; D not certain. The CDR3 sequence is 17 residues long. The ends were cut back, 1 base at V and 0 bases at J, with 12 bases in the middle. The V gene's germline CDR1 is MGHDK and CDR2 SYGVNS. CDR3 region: CASSESRGRPTNEKLFF. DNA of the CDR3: TGTGCCAGCAGTGAATCAAGAGGCAGACCAACTAATGAAAAACTGTTTTTT.

CDR3 protein: CASSPVGSLGELFF. The CDR3 DNA follows: TGCGCCAGCAGCCCTGTCGGTTCGCTCGGGGAGCTGTTTTTT. This chain joins TRBV4-1 and TRBJ2-2; D gene ambiguous. Germline CDR1 and CDR2: MGHRA and YSYEKL. V lost 4 bases and J 7 bases, leaving 13 bases between the germline ends. The CDR3 totals 14 residues.

CDR3 amino acids: CSARAPTGLSTDTQYF. CDR3 nucleotide sequence: TGCAGTGCTAGAGCCCCGACAGGCCTTAGCACAGATACGCAGTATTTT. The chain is built from TRBV20-1 and TRBJ2-3; D is possibly TRBD1 (6 bases). The CDR3 runs to 16 residues. Per the germline V gene, CDR1 is DFQATT and CDR2 is SNEGSKA (reference sequence). The ends were cut back, 1 base at V and 0 bases at J, with 14 bases in the middle.

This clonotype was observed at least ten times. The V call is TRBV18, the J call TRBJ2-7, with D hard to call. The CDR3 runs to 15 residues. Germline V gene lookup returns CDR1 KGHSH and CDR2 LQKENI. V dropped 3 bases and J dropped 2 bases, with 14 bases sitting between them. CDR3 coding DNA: TGTGCCAGCTCACCTGGGCCAGCTACTACCTACGAGCAGTACTTC. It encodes CASSPGPATTYEQYF.

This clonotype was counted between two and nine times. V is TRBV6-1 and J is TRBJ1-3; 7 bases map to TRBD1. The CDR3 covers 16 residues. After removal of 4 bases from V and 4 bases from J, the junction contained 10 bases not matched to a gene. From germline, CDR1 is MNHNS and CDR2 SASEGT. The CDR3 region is CASSADRAGFGNTIYF. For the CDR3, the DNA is TGTGCCAGCAGTGCCGACAGGGCAGGCTTCGGAAACACCATATATTTT.

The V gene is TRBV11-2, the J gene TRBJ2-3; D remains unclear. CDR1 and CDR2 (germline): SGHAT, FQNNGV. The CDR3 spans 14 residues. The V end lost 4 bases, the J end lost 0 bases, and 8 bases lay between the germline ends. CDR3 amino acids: CASSSLRSTDTQYF. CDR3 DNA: TGTGCCAGCAGCTCTTTGAGGAGCACAGATACGCAGTATTTT.